This T cell receptor (beta chain) is from a study of T cell responses to AZD1222 COVID-19 vaccine. Method: immunoSEQ multiplex PCR; TCRdb's copy keeps in-frame clones and lacks some. The sample comprises some 150,000 clones, over 85% of which are singletons, and about 19% rests with the top ten. The CDR3 length is 13 residues. The germline V and J ends were trimmed by 4 bases and 7 bases, with 12 bases remaining between them. In germline, CDR1 is SGHTS, CDR2 YDEGEE. Study-wide findings and caveats: In a largely white British group with more females than males, clonal diversity was possibly underestimated. Targeting of unmutated variant regions was reportedly seen in nearly half of spike-specific TCRs. Increases in Spike-specific TCR breadth and depth were seen after two AZD1222 doses.

Remarks on this clone: What it recognizes is unknown.

The receptor comes from an adult in good health. The sample here was peripheral blood, taken on day 0 of AZD1222 vaccination. The V call is TRBV5-8, the J call TRBJ1-5; no clear D. The CDR3, as DNA: TGTGCCAGCAGCCCTATGACGGGACAGCCCCAGCATTTT. Its translation is CASSPMTGQPQHF. Based on the CDR3 plus reference TRBV5-8 and TRBJ1-5, the full variable domain is EAGVTQSPTHLIKTRGQQATLRCSPISGHTSVYWYQQALGLGLQFLLWYDEGEERNRGNFPPRFSGRQFPNYSSELNVNALELEDSALYLCASSPMTGQPQHFGDGTRLSIL.